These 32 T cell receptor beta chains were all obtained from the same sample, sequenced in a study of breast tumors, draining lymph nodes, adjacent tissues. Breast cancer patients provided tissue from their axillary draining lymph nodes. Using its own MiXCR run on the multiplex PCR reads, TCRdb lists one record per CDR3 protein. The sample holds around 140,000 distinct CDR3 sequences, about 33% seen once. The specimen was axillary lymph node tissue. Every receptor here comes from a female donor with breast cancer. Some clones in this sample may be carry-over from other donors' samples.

The CDR3 sequence: CAWSVGQGAFVSKTQYF. The CDR3 DNA reads TGTGCCTGGAGTGTGGGACAGGGAGCCTTTGTTTCAAAGACCCAGTACTTC. V usage is TRBV30 and J usage is TRBJ2-5, with 9 positions matching TRBD1. Trimming took 0 bases from V and 6 from J; bases not matched to a gene: 14. This CDR3 region has 17 residues. Germline loops: CDR1 GTSNPN, CDR2 SVGIG (reference sequence).

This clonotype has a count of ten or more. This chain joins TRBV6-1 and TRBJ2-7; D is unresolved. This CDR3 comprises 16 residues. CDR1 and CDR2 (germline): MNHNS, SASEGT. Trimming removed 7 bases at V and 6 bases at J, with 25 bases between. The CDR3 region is CASTPDPIIPGGEQYV. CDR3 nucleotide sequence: TGTGCCAGCACCCCGGATCCTATCATCCCGGGCGGCGAGCAGTACGTC.

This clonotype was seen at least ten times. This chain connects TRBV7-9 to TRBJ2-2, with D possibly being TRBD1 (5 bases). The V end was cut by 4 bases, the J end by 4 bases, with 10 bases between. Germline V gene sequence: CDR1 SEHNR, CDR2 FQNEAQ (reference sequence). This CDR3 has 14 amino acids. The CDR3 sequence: CASSSRQSTGELFF. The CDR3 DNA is TGTGCCAGCAGCTCCCGACAGTCCACCGGGGAGCTGTTTTTT.

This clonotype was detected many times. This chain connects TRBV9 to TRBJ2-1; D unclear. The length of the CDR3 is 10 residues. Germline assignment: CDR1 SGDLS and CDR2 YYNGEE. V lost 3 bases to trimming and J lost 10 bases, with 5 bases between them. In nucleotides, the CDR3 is TGTGCCAGCAGCGGGGGAGAGCAGTTCTTC. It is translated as CASSGGEQFF.

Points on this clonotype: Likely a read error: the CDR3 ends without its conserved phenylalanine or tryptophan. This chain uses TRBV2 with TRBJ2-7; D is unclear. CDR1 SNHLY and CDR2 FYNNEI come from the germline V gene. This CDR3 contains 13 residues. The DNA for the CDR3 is TGTGCCAGCGGTGAACGGAGCTCCTACGAGCAGTACTCC. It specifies CASGERSSYEQYS.

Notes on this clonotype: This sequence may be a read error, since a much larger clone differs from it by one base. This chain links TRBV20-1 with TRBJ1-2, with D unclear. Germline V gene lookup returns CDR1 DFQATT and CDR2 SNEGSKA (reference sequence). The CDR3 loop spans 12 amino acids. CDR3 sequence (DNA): TGCAGTGCTGACGGCCCTAACTATGGCTCCACCTTC. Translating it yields CSADGPNYGSTF.

CDR3 sequence (DNA): TGTGCCAGCAGCTCACAGGGGGCGACGGGCTACACCATATATTTT. Residues: CASSSQGATGYTIYF. The chain has TRBV7-2 and TRBJ1-3, with TRBD1 identical over 9 bases. Germline CDR1 is SGHTA and CDR2 is FQGNSA. V shed 4 bases, J shed 8 bases, and the junction held 9 bases outside the gene matches. The CDR3 consists of 15 residues.

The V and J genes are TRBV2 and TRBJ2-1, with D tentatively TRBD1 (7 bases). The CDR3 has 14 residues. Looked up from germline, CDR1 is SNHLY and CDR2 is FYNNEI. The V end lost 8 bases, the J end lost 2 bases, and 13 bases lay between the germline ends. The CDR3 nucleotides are TGTGCCAGCGGAGGGGGCTCAACCTACAATGAGCAGTTCTTC. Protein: CASGGGSTYNEQFF.

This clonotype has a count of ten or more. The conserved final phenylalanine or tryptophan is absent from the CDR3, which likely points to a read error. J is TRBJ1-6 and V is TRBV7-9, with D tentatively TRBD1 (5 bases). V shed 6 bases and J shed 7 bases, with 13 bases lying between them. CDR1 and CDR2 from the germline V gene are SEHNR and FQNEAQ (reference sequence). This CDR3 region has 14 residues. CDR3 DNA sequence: TGTGCCAGCAGTTACAGCGGGGCAAATTCACCCCTCCACCTT. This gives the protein CASSYSGANSPLHL.

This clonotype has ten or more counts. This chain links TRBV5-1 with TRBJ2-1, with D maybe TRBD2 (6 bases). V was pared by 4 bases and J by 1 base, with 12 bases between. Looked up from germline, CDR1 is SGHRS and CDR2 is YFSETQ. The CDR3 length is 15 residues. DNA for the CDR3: TGCGCCAGCAGCCTGAAAGCGGGTTCCTACAATGAGCAGTTCTTC. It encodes CASSLKAGSYNEQFF.

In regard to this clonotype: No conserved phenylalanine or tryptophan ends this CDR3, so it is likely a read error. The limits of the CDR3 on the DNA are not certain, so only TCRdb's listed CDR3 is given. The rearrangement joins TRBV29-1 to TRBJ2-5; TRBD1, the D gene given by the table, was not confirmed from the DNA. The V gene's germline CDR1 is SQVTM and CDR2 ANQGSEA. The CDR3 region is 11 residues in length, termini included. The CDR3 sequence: CSVQGGETQCC.

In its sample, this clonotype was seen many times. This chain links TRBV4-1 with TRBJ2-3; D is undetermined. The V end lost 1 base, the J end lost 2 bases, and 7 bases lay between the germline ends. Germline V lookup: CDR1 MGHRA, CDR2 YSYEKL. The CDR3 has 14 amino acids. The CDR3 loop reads CASSQAFATDTQYF. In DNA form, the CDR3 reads TGCGCCAGCAGCCAAGCGTTCGCCACAGATACGCAGTATTTT.

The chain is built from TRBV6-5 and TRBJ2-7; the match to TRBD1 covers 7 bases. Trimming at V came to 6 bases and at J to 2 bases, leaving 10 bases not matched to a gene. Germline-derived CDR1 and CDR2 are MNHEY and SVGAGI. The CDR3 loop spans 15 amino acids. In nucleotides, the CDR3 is TGTGCCAGCAGCCAAGCCCGGGACAGACCCTACGAGCAGTACTTC. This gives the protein CASSQARDRPYEQYF.

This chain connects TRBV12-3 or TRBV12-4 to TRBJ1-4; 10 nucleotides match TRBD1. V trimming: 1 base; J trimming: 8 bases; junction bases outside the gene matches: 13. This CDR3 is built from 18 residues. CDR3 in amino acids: CASSLGMARDRGGEKLFF. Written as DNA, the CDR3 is TGTGCCAGCAGTTTAGGTATGGCCCGGGACAGGGGTGGCGAAAAACTGTTTTTT.

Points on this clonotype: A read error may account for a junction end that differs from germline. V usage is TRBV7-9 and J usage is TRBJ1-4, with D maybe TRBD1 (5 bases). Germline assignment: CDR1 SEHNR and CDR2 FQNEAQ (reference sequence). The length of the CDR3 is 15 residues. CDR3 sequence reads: CASSPTVGLNEELSF. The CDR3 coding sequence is TGTGCCAGCAGCCCGACCGTGGGGCTCAATGAAGAACTGTCTTTT.

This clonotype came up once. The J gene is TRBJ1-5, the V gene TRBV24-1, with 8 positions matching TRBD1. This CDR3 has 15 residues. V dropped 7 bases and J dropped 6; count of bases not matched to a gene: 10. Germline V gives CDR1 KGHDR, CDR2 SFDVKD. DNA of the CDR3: TGTGCCACCAGGACCGGACAGGGCGCCGTTCAGCCCCAGCATTTT. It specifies CATRTGQGAVQPQHF.

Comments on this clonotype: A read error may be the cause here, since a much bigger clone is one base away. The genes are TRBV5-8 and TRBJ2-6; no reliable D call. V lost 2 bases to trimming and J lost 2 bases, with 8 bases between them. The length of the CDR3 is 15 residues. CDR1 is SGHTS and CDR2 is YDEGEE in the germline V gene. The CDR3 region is CASSFPVAGANVLTF. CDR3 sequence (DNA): TGTGCCAGCAGCTTCCCCGTGGCTGGGGCCAACGTCCTGACTTTC.

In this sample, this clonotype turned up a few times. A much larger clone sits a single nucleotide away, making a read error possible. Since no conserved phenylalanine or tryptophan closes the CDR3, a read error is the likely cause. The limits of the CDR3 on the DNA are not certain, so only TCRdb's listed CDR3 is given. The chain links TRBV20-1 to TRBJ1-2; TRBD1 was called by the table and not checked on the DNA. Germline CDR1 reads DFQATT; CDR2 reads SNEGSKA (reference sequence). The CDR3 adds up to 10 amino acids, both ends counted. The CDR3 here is CSASVRTAYS.

CDR3 protein: CASSWGGTGTYEQYF. CDR3 DNA: TGTGCCAGCAGCTGGGGGGGGACAGGGACCTACGAGCAGTACTTC. This chain connects TRBV11-2 to TRBJ2-7; 9 positions agree with TRBD1. The CDR3 covers 15 residues. Germline assignment: CDR1 SGHAT and CDR2 FQNNGV. Trimming at V came to 4 bases and at J to 2 bases, leaving 6 bases not matched to a gene.

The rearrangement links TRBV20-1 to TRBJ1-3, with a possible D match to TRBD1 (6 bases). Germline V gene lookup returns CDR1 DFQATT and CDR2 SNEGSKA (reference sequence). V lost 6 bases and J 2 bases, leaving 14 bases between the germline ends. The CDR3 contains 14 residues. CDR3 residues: CSARYRATGNTIYF. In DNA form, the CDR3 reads TGCAGTGCCCGATACAGGGCCACTGGAAACACCATATATTTT.

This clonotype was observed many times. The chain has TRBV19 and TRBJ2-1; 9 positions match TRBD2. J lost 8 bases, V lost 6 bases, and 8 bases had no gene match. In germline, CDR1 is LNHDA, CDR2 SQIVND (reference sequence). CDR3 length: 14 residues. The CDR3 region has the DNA TGTGCCAGTAGATCGGGCGGGGGGGCCTATGAGCAGTTCTTC. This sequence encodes CASRSGGGAYEQFF.

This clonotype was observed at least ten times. CDR3: CASSRGLAGARSYNEQFF. The CDR3 DNA follows: TGTGCCAGCAGCCGAGGACTAGCGGGGGCTCGCTCCTACAATGAGCAGTTCTTC. The V call is TRBV7-6, the J call TRBJ2-1; 13 bases fit TRBD2. This CDR3 is 18 amino acids long. Germline assignment: CDR1 SGHVS and CDR2 FNYEAQ. J gave up 0 bases and V 5 bases, and 7 bases lay outside the gene matches.

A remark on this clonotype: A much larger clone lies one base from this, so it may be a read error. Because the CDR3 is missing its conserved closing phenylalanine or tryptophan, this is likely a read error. CDR3 residues: CASSIMVGGGAEEQFS. CDR3 sequence (DNA): TGTGCCAGTAGTATAATGGTGGGCGGGGGGGCGGAAGAGCAGTTCTCC. The chain carries TRBV19 and TRBJ2-1, with TRBD2 matching over 9 bases. The CDR3 runs 16 residues. V shed 2 bases and J 10 bases; nucleotides not matched to a gene: 12. Germline values: CDR1 LNHDA, CDR2 SQIVND (reference sequence).

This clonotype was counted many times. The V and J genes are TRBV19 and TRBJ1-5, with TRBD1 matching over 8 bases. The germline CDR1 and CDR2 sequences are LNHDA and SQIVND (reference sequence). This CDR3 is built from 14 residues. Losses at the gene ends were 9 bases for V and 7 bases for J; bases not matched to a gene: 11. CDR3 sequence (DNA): TGTGCCAGCAGGACAGGGAGGACGGGGCAGCCCCAGCATTTT. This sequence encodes CASRTGRTGQPQHF.

As DNA, the CDR3 is TGTGCCAGCAGCTGGGGCAGGGCACCGAACACCGGGGAGCTGTTTTTT. Its translation: CASSWGRAPNTGELFF. The rearrangement uses TRBV5-6 and TRBJ2-2; tentative D call: TRBD1 (5 bases). The CDR3 totals 16 residues. V lost 3 bases and J lost 0, with 12 bases in between. The germline CDR1 and CDR2 sequences are SGHDT and YYEEEE.

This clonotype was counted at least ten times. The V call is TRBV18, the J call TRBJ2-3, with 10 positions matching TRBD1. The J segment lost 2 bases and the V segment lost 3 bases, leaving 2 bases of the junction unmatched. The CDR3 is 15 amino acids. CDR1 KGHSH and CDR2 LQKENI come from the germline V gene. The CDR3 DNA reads TGTGCCAGCTCACCGGGACAGGGGCACACAGATACGCAGTATTTT. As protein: CASSPGQGHTDTQYF.

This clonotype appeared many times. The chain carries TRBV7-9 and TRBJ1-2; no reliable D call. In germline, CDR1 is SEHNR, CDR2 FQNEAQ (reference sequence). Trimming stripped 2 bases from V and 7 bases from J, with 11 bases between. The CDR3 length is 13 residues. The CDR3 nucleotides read TGTGCCAGCAGCTTACTGGCTCTCTCTGGCTACACCTTC. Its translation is CASSLLALSGYTF.

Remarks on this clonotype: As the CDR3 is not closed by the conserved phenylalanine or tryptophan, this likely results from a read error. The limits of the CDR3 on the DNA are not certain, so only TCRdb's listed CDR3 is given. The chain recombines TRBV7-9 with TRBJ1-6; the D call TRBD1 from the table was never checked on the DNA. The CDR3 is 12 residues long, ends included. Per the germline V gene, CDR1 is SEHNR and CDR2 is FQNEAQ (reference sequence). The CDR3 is CASSSQGSPIHL.

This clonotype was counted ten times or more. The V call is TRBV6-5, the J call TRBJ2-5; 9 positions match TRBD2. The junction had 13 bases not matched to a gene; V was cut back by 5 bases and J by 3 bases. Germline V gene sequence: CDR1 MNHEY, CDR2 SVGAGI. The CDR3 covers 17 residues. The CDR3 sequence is CASSPRGGVAGEETQYF. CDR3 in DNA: TGTGCCAGCAGTCCTCGGGGCGGGGTAGCGGGGGAAGAGACCCAGTACTTC.

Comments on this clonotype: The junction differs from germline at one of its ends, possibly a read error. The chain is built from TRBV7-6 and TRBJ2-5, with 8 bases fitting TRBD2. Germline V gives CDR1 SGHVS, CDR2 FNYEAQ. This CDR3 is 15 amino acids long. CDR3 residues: CASSPLSGGKETQHF. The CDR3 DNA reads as TGTGCCAGCAGCCCCCTCTCGGGGGGGAAAGAGACCCAGCACTTC.

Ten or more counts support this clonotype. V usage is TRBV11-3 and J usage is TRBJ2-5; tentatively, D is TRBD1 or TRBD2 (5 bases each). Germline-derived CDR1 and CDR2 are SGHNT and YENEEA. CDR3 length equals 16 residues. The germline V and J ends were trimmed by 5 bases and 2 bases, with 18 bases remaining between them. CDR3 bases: TGTGCCAGCAGCCAGGGTTTGGGGACGCTGCAAGAGACCCAGTACTTC. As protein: CASSQGLGTLQETQYF.

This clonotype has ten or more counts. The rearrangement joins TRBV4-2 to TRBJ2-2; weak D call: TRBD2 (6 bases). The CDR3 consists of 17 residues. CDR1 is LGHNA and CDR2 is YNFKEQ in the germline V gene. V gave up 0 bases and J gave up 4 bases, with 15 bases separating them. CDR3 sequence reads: CASSQDYAGLSTGELFF. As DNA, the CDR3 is TGTGCCAGCAGCCAAGATTACGCGGGGCTGAGCACCGGGGAGCTGTTTTTT.